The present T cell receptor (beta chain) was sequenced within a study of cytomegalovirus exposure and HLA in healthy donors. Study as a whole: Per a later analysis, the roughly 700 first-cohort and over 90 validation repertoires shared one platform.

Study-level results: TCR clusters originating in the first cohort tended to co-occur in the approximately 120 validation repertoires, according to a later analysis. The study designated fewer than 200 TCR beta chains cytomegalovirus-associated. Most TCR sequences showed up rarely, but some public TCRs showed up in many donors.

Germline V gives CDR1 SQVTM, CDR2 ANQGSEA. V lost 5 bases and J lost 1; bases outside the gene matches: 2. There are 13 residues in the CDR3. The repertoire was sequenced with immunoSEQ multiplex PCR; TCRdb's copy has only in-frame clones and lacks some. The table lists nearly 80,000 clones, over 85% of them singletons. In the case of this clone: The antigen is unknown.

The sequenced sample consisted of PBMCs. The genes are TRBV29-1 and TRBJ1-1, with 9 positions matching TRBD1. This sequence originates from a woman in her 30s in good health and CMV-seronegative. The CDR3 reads CSVRGQGNTEAFF. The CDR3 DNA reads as TGCAGCGTTCGGGGACAGGGGAACACTGAAGCTTTCTTT.